This entry lists 28 T cell receptor beta chains sequenced from one sample in a study of blood T cells in healthy people across ages. Alongside a J-beta primer mix, a sample-barcoded 5' primer served in a second PCR lasting about 7 to 11 cycles. TCRdb passed the 5' RACE reads through MiXCR, listing each CDR3 protein once. The sample has hundreds of thousands of distinct CDR3 sequences, under 40% seen once. The sequencing input was blood. Every receptor here comes from a man in his late teens or twenties in good health.

This clonotype was observed a few times. This chain links TRBV5-1 with TRBJ1-1, with TRBD1 as a possible D gene (5 bases). This CDR3 is 18 amino acids long. In germline, CDR1 is SGHRS, CDR2 YFSETQ. With 0 bases removed from V and 0 bases from J, the gap between germline ends came to 18 bases. The chain's CDR3 is CASSLGSGFKFMNTEAFF. The CDR3 nucleotides read TGCGCCAGCAGCTTGGGTTCAGGGTTCAAGTTTATGAACACTGAAGCTTTCTTT.

The chain uses TRBV9 and TRBJ2-1; TRBD2 agrees at 10 bases. Germline V gives CDR1 SGDLS, CDR2 YYNGEE. This CDR3 is 15 amino acids long. Trimming removed 6 bases from V and 2 bases from J; junction bases left unmatched: 5. The CDR3 protein is CASTRAGGPYNEQFF. CDR3 DNA sequence: TGTGCCAGCACTCGAGCGGGGGGGCCCTACAATGAGCAGTTCTTC.

This chain links TRBV28 with TRBJ2-7; no clear D. Trimming removed 0 bases at V and 0 bases at J, with 6 bases between. Germline V CDR1 and CDR2: MDHEN, SYDVKM. This CDR3 has 14 residues. The CDR3 DNA is TGTGCCAGCAGTTTATGGGCCAGCTCCTACGAGCAGTACTTC. Amino acids: CASSLWASSYEQYF.

This clonotype has more than one count but fewer than ten. This chain links TRBV7-9 with TRBJ2-1, with TRBD1 as a possible D gene (6 bases). The V gene's germline CDR1 is SEHNR and CDR2 FQNEAQ (reference sequence). The CDR3 runs 15 residues. V was clipped by 7 bases and J by 1 base, with 14 bases between them. The CDR3 region is CASTPQGSSYNEQFF. In DNA form, the CDR3 reads TGTGCCAGCACCCCACAGGGTTCGTCCTACAATGAGCAGTTCTTC.

This clonotype was detected only a few times. The V and J genes are TRBV12-3 or TRBV12-4 and TRBJ1-1, with D unresolved. The CDR3 length is 14 residues. Trimming removed 6 bases from V and 0 bases from J, with 11 bases in between. CDR3 protein: CASSPSSLNTEAFF. DNA of the CDR3: TGTGCCAGCAGCCCATCGTCGCTGAACACTGAAGCTTTCTTT.

The sample holds one count of this clonotype. The J gene is TRBJ2-5, the V gene TRBV7-9; 9 bases match TRBD2. The end of the DNA fits TRBJ2-1 better, so the J call may be wrong. The CDR3 sequence is 18 residues long. CDR1 is SEHNR and CDR2 is FQNEAQ in the germline V gene (reference sequence). The CDR3 sequence is CASTQPGLALKTQETQFF. The CDR3 DNA sequence: TGTGCCAGCACCCAGCCGGGACTAGCCTTGAAAACGCAAGAGACCCAGTTCTTC.

This clonotype was found many times. The DNA for the CDR3 is TGTGCCAGCAGCATCTCAGGGGGGTACTCCTATGGCTACACCTTC. Protein product: CASSISGGYSYGYTF. J is TRBJ1-2 and V is TRBV7-2; 7 nucleotides agree with TRBD1. CDR3 size: 15 residues. Germline CDR1 is SGHTA and CDR2 is FQGNSA. The trim removed 5 bases at V and 4 bases at J, leaving 10 bases unmatched.

This clonotype was found many times. The chain employs TRBV7-8 and TRBJ2-4; the D gene is possibly TRBD2 (5 bases). The V end was cut by 3 bases, the J end by 10 bases, with 22 bases between. The CDR3 contains 16 residues. Germline V lookup: CDR1 SGHVS, CDR2 FQNEAQ. The CDR3 is CASSFESGISLEIQYF. Here the CDR3 DNA reads TGTGCCAGCAGCTTTGAATCCGGGATCTCCCTTGAAATTCAGTACTTC.

The rearrangement uses TRBV10-3 and TRBJ1-6; no clear D gene. V lost 0 bases and J 0 bases, leaving 9 bases between the germline ends. The CDR3 sequence is 17 residues long. Per germline, CDR1 ENHRY and CDR2 SYGVKD. CDR3 protein: CAISESTSSSYNSPLHF. The CDR3 DNA reads TGTGCCATCAGTGAGTCGACCTCGAGCTCCTATAATTCACCCCTCCACTTT.

Regarding this clonotype: At one boundary the junction diverges from the germline segment, which might be a read error. The CDR3 protein is CASSLLGQGRAYEQYF. CDR3 nucleotide sequence: TGTGCCAGCAGTTTATTGGGACAGGGGAGAGCCTATGAGCAGTACTTC. This sequence joins TRBV12-3 or TRBV12-4 and TRBJ2-7; 10 bases line up with TRBD1. This CDR3 has 16 amino acids.

The chain combines TRBV3-1 with TRBJ2-3, with a possible D match to TRBD2 (6 bases). Germline lookup yields CDR1 LGHDT and CDR2 YNNKEL (reference sequence). The CDR3 is 14 residues long. V dropped 3 bases and J dropped 4 bases, with 11 bases sitting between them. Written as DNA, the CDR3 is TGTGCCAGCAGCCATCCCCGGGGGTCAGATACGCAGTATTTT. Translating it yields CASSHPRGSDTQYF.

This clonotype was seen only a few times. An end of the junction differs from the germline gene, which may be a read error. This rearrangement joins TRBV4-2 to TRBJ2-2, with a weak D call TRBD2 (6 bases). In germline, CDR1 is LGHNA, CDR2 YNFKEQ. This CDR3 region has 16 residues. The CDR3 sequence: CTSSQAGTANTGELFF. CDR3 DNA: TGTACCAGCAGCCAAGCGGGCACCGCGAACACCGGGGAGCTGTTTTTT.

This rearrangement joins TRBV29-1 to TRBJ1-1, with D possibly TRBD1 on 5 matching bases. Germline CDR1 reads SQVTM; CDR2 reads ANQGSEA. This CDR3 contains 14 residues. The V gene lost 1 base and the J gene lost 4 bases, with 13 bases spanning the gap. This CDR3 is CSVEVAGPSTEAFF. The CDR3 DNA sequence: TGCAGCGTTGAAGTTGCAGGGCCTAGCACTGAAGCTTTCTTT. Drawing the rest from reference TRBV29-1 and TRBJ1-1, the complete variable domain is SAVISQKPSRDICQRGTSLTIQCQVDSQVTMMFWYRQQPGQSLTLIATANQGSEATYESGFVIDKFPISRPNLTFSTLTVSNMSPEDSSIYLCSVEVAGPSTEAFFGQGTRLTVV.

This chain's CDR3 is CASSQGGQPNQPQHF. The CDR3 nucleotides read TGCGCCAGCAGCCAAGGTGGGCAGCCCAATCAGCCCCAGCATTTT. The chain couples TRBV4-1 to TRBJ1-5; no definite D call. The V and J ends lost 1 base and 3 bases respectively, with 10 bases between them. There are 15 residues in the CDR3. Germline CDR1 MGHRA, CDR2 YSYEKL.

CDR3 protein: CASSYPPGVATDTQYF. CDR3 DNA: TGTGCCAGCAGTTACCCCCCCGGGGTGGCCACAGATACGCAGTATTTT. The chain links TRBV12-3 or TRBV12-4 to TRBJ2-3; tentatively, D is TRBD2 (5 bases). The CDR3 covers 16 residues. Between the trimmed V and J ends, which lost 4 bases and 2 bases, there was a span of 16 bases.

The CDR3: CASNRTGAPLAGGQFTYNEQYF. Here the CDR3 DNA reads TGTGCCAGCAACAGGACAGGAGCCCCACTAGCGGGGGGCCAATTTACCTACAATGAGCAGTACTTC. The V call is TRBV7-4, the J call TRBJ2-7; 12 nucleotides agree with TRBD2. V gave up 7 bases and J gave up 7 bases; unmatched junction bases: 32. CDR3 length equals 22 residues. CDR1 SGHVT and CDR2 SQSDAQ come from the germline V gene.

This rearrangement joins TRBV5-1 to TRBJ2-1, with a possible D match to TRBD1 (6 bases). Germline values: CDR1 SGHRS, CDR2 YFSETQ. V lost 3 bases and J lost 4, with 17 bases in between. This CDR3 spans 16 amino acids. DNA of the CDR3: TGCGCCAGCAGCTGGGCCAGGGGTCAGCCATACAATGAGCAGTTCTTC. It encodes CASSWARGQPYNEQFF.

The chain combines TRBV7-2 with TRBJ2-1, with D possibly being TRBD1 (8 bases). V was trimmed by 11 bases and J by 0 bases, leaving 17 bases between them. The CDR3 covers 15 residues. Germline V gene sequence: CDR1 SGHTA, CDR2 FQGNSA. CDR3 nucleotide sequence: TGTGCCGGCGCGACAGGGGAGGGCTCCTACAATGAGCAGTTCTTC. Encoded protein: CAGATGEGSYNEQFF.

The table lists this clonotype with a few counts. This rearrangement joins TRBV7-2 to TRBJ2-5; D not resolved. The CDR3 sequence is 12 residues long. Between the trimmed V and J ends, which lost 5 bases and 5 bases, there was a span of 9 bases. The germline V gene encodes CDR1 SGHTA and CDR2 FQGNSA. CDR3 DNA: TGTGCCAGCAGCCCCCAGGAGGAGACCCAGTACTTC. It specifies CASSPQEETQYF.

The J gene is TRBJ2-2, the V gene TRBV9; no reliable D call. V lost 0 bases and J 7 bases, leaving 13 bases between the germline ends. The CDR3 is made up of 15 amino acids. Germline CDR1 SGDLS, CDR2 YYNGEE. The CDR3 DNA sequence: TGTGCCAGCAGCGTAGCTCAGATAGACATCGGGGAGCTGTTTTTT. Amino acids: CASSVAQIDIGELFF.

As concerns this clonotype: The junction and the germline gene differ at one end; a read error may be behind it. The chain carries TRBV7-2 and TRBJ1-2; 7 bases map to TRBD1. The CDR3 runs 15 residues. Per the germline V gene, CDR1 is SGHTA and CDR2 is FQGNSA. CDR3 amino acids: CACSPELQGNYGYTF. The CDR3, as DNA: TGTGCCTGCAGCCCAGAACTACAGGGGAACTATGGTTACACCTTC.

This clonotype was seen many times. This chain links TRBV20-1 with TRBJ2-5, with D possibly being TRBD2 (5 bases). V lost 4 bases, J lost 9 bases, and 18 bases lay in between. This CDR3 spans 13 amino acids. Germline CDR1 DFQATT, CDR2 SNEGSKA (reference sequence). The CDR3 region has the DNA TGCAGTGCTAACAGCTTGCCCGAGGAGGCCCAGTACTTC. Translated: CSANSLPEEAQYF.

This clonotype has ten or more counts. The genes are TRBV5-5 and TRBJ2-1, with 11 bases that match TRBD2. This CDR3 has 16 residues. After removal of 5 bases from V and 7 bases from J, the junction contained 11 bases not matched to a gene. CDR1 SGHKS and CDR2 YYEKEE come from the germline V gene (reference sequence). Here the CDR3 DNA reads TGTGCCAGCAGGCAGGCGGTAGCGGGGGGGTGGAATGAGCAGTTCTTC. It specifies CASRQAVAGGWNEQFF.

This clonotype appeared a few times. The V gene is TRBV14, the J gene TRBJ2-3, with 7 positions matching TRBD2. The ends lost 1 base at V and 4 bases at J; junction bases unmatched: 5. Germline values: CDR1 SGHDN, CDR2 FVKESK. The CDR3 is 15 residues long. CDR3 bases: TGTGCCAGCAGCCAAGTGGGAGGGTTACCAGATACGCAGTATTTT. It codes for CASSQVGGLPDTQYF. Looking up the rest from reference TRBV14 and TRBJ2-3 gives the full variable domain: EAGVTQFPSHSVIEKGQTVTLRCDPISGHDNLYWYRRVMGKEIKFLLHFVKESKQDESGMPNNRFLAERTGGTYSTLKVQPAELEDSGVYFCASSQVGGLPDTQYFGPGTRLTVL.

This clonotype was found a few times. This sequence joins TRBV6-5 and TRBJ2-5; possibly TRBD1 for D (6 bases). The CDR3 has 12 amino acids. The germline V gene encodes CDR1 MNHEY and CDR2 SVGAGI. V was cut by 10 bases and J by 11 bases, with 20 bases left in between. The CDR3 is CATRTAGDEQYF. CDR3 DNA: TGTGCCACCCGGACAGCCGGCGATGAGCAGTACTTC.

The chain carries TRBV5-1 and TRBJ1-1; D remains unclear. The CDR3 consists of 14 residues. The V gene lost 0 bases and the J gene lost 8 bases, with 14 bases spanning the gap. Germline assignment: CDR1 SGHRS and CDR2 YFSETQ. The CDR3 nucleotides read TGCGCCAGCAGCTTGGCCGAAAGGGTTGGGGAAGCTTTCTTT. Its translation is CASSLAERVGEAFF.

In DNA form, the CDR3 reads TGTGCCAGCAGTGAAAGGAGGGCAGGGGCTAACTATGGCTACACCTTC. It translates to CASSERRAGANYGYTF. The gene calls are TRBV2 and TRBJ1-2; D is perhaps TRBD1 (6 bases). Germline CDR1 is SNHLY and CDR2 is FYNNEI. With 2 bases removed from V and 0 bases from J, the gap between germline ends came to 13 bases. CDR3 size: 16 residues.

V usage is TRBV2 and J usage is TRBJ1-1, with 8 nucleotides matching TRBD1. Germline V gives CDR1 SNHLY, CDR2 FYNNEI. The CDR3 runs 16 residues. The J segment lost 2 bases and the V segment lost 6 bases, leaving 11 bases of the junction unmatched. The CDR3: CASSGPDRVGNTEAFF. Here the CDR3 DNA reads TGTGCCAGCAGCGGACCGGACAGGGTGGGTAACACTGAAGCTTTCTTT.